The 29 T cell receptor beta chains reported below all come from one sample, sequenced in a study of vaccination and CD4 T cells after COVID-19 (dated by TCRdb to the early 2020s). The sample's treatment or condition label is to be understood as: roughly 10-day PBMC culture with coronavirus spike peptide pools or control peptides (ViraFEST assay). Receptor libraries were prepared by PCR. These reads were obtained on an Illumina iSeq 100. At the Johns Hopkins FTIC core, DNA from the cultured CD4+ T cells underwent TCR sequencing with the Oncomine TCR Beta short-read assay. Using fastp at Q25 and MiXCR, TCRdb reprocessed the public reads and kept productive beta chains. All rows with the same CDR3 protein become a single entry with the most common DNA and genes. This sample comprises fewer than 25,000 distinct CDR3 sequences, about 38% of them detected only once. Of the sample, under 20% is held by the ten largest clones.

These receptors have no identified antigens. Sequenced here: CD4+ T cells from blood, cultured in vitro, sampled before SARS-CoV-2 vaccination. These receptors originate from a human donor who received a COVID-19 vaccine.

This clonotype showed up just a few times. The rearrangement uses TRBV20-1 and TRBJ2-2; 9 bases agree with TRBD2. Germline V gives CDR1 DFQATT, CDR2 SNEGSKA (reference sequence). The CDR3 covers 14 residues. J gave up 7 bases and V 3 bases, and 6 bases lay outside the gene matches. The CDR3 region is CSARASGVGGELFF. CDR3 coding DNA: TGCAGTGCTAGGGCTAGCGGGGTTGGCGGGGAGCTGTTTTTT.

The V gene is TRBV7-3, the J gene TRBJ1-1; D might be TRBD1 (6 bases). The CDR3 length is 14 residues. Deletions cut 5 bases from V and 2 bases from J, with 12 bases between. Germline CDR1 is SGHTA and CDR2 is FQGTGA. CDR3 nucleotides: TGTGCCAGCAGCCAGGGGTCACTAAACACTGAAGCTTTCTTT. It yields the protein CASSQGSLNTEAFF.

This clonotype was observed a few times. The gene calls are TRBV30 and TRBJ1-2, with TRBD1 identical over 7 bases. CDR1 GTSNPN and CDR2 SVGIG come from the germline V gene (reference sequence). J lost 4 bases, V lost 3 bases, and 8 bases had no gene match. The CDR3 has 14 amino acids. CDR3 loop: CAWSDRVSSYGYTF. DNA for the CDR3: TGTGCCTGGAGCGACAGGGTGTCCAGCTATGGCTACACCTTC.

The CDR3 DNA sequence: TGTGCCAGCAGCCAAGTCATCCCCAATTTTGACACTGAAGCTTTCTTT. Its protein product is CASSQVIPNFDTEAFF. The genes are TRBV4-2 and TRBJ1-1; D not certain. The CDR3 contains 16 residues. V lost 1 base and J 3 bases, leaving 15 bases between the germline ends. The germline gives CDR1 LGHNA, CDR2 YNFKEQ.

The chain links TRBV27 to TRBJ2-7; D gene ambiguous. The CDR3 has 14 amino acids. Germline V gives CDR1 MNHEY, CDR2 SMNVEV (reference sequence). With 2 bases removed from V and 1 base from J, the gap between germline ends came to 9 bases. The CDR3 sequence is CASSLSQASYEQYF. CDR3 bases: TGTGCCAGCAGTTTAAGTCAGGCTTCCTACGAGCAGTACTTC.

This clonotype was seen only a few times. V is TRBV30 and J is TRBJ2-3; no clear D gene. V was pared by 2 bases and J by 2 bases, with 8 bases between. CDR1 and CDR2 (germline): GTSNPN, SVGIG (reference sequence). This CDR3 comprises 13 residues. This CDR3 is CAWSKYYTDTQYF. The CDR3 DNA reads TGTGCCTGGAGTAAATATTACACAGATACGCAGTATTTT.

This chain links TRBV7-2 with TRBJ1-2; 7 bases agree with TRBD1. Germline V CDR1 and CDR2: SGHTA, FQGNSA. The trim removed 5 bases at V and 0 bases at J, leaving 6 bases unmatched. This CDR3 is built from 15 residues. CDR3: CASSRDSDTNYGYTF. For the CDR3, the DNA is TGTGCCAGCAGCAGGGACAGCGACACTAACTATGGCTACACCTTC. The whole variable domain, remainder taken from reference TRBV7-2 and TRBJ1-2, is GAGVSQSPSNKVTEKGKDVELRCDPISGHTALYWYRQSLGQGLEFLIYFQGNSAPDKSGLPSDRFSAERTGGSVSTLTIQRTQQEDSAVYLCASSRDSDTNYGYTFGSGTRLTVV.

The chain uses TRBV6-1 and TRBJ1-6; 8 bases are shared with TRBD1. Germline V gene sequence: CDR1 MNHNS, CDR2 SASEGT. The CDR3 is made up of 15 amino acids. After removal of 6 bases from V and 8 bases from J, the junction contained 9 bases not matched to a gene. CDR3 sequence (DNA): TGTGCCAGCAGCGACCTTCAGGGGGCTTATTCACCCCTCCACTTT. This sequence encodes CASSDLQGAYSPLHF.

In its sample, this clonotype was seen a few times. V gene TRBV18 combines with J gene TRBJ2-2; D remains unclear. CDR3 length: 14 residues. Germline values: CDR1 KGHSH, CDR2 LQKENI. Trimming removed 2 bases at V and 3 bases at J, with 7 bases between. The chain's CDR3 is CASSPEFDTGELFF. CDR3 sequence (DNA): TGTGCCAGCTCACCAGAGTTTGACACCGGGGAGCTGTTTTTT.

The chain combines TRBV19 with TRBJ2-2; D call uncertain. The CDR3 is 11 amino acids. V lost 5 bases and J 5 bases, leaving 3 bases between the germline ends. The V gene's germline CDR1 is LNHDA and CDR2 SQIVND (reference sequence). The CDR3 sequence: CASSRTGELFF. The CDR3 bases are TGTGCCAGTAGTCGTACCGGGGAGCTGTTTTTT.

V and J are TRBV19 and TRBJ2-3, with a tentative D call TRBD1 (6 bases). This CDR3 is 15 amino acids long. V dropped 6 bases and J dropped 0 bases, with 13 bases sitting between them. CDR1 and CDR2 (germline): LNHDA, SQIVND (reference sequence). CDR3 amino acids: CASSETDRSTDTQYF. The CDR3 DNA follows: TGTGCCAGTAGCGAAACGGACAGAAGCACAGATACGCAGTATTTT.

The chain employs TRBV2 and TRBJ1-1; 8 positions match TRBD1. Germline-derived CDR1 and CDR2 are SNHLY and FYNNEI. The CDR3 loop spans 15 amino acids. V lost 6 bases, J lost 1 base, and 7 bases stayed unmatched. The chain's CDR3 is CASRLDGQGNTEAFF. In DNA form, the CDR3 reads TGTGCCAGCAGGCTGGATGGACAGGGGAACACTGAAGCTTTCTTT. The full variable domain, in which reference TRBV2 and TRBJ1-1 provide the parts outside the CDR3, is EPEVTQTPSHQVTQMGQEVILRCVPISNHLYFYWYRQILGQKVEFLVSFYNNEISEKSEIFDDQFSVERPDGSNFTLKIRSTKLEDSAMYFCASRLDGQGNTEAFFGQGTRLTVV.

CDR3 DNA: TGCAGTGCCGCATCCGTAGATGGCTACACCTTC. Amino acid sequence: CSAASVDGYTF. The chain links TRBV20-1 to TRBJ1-2; D gene ambiguous. Deletions cut 6 bases from V and 6 bases from J, with 11 bases between. The CDR3 extends over 11 amino acids. The germline gives CDR1 DFQATT, CDR2 SNEGSKA (reference sequence).

The CDR3 protein is CASSLGGGMSYGYTF. Written as DNA, the CDR3 is TGTGCCAGCAGCTTAGGGGGGGGTATGAGTTATGGCTACACCTTC. The chain couples TRBV7-2 to TRBJ1-2; D might be TRBD1 (5 bases). Trimming removed 1 base at V and 5 bases at J, with 14 bases between. Germline CDR1 reads SGHTA; CDR2 reads FQGNSA. This CDR3 contains 15 residues.

This chain uses TRBV28 with TRBJ2-1, with D unresolved. Germline V gives CDR1 MDHEN, CDR2 SYDVKM. This CDR3 spans 11 amino acids. The V and J ends lost 4 bases and 8 bases respectively, with 6 bases between them. Here the CDR3 reads CASSSPHEQFF. CDR3 sequence (DNA): TGTGCCAGCAGTTCCCCGCATGAGCAGTTCTTC.

The CDR3 region is CAISESKEAGRGYTF. CDR3 DNA sequence: TGTGCCATCAGTGAGTCGAAGGAAGCAGGGCGCGGCTACACCTTC. V usage is TRBV10-3 and J usage is TRBJ1-2, with D tentatively TRBD1 (5 bases). The CDR3 contains 15 residues. The V and J ends lost 0 bases and 8 bases respectively, with 16 bases between them. Germline-derived CDR1 and CDR2 are ENHRY and SYGVKD.

In its sample, this clonotype was seen a few times. Germline and junction disagree at one end, which may indicate a read error. CDR3 in amino acids: CTTSDRRTDLRGDYGYTF. The CDR3 nucleotides are TGTACCACCAGTGATCGAAGGACGGACCTCCGAGGGGACTATGGCTACACCTTC. The V gene is TRBV24-1, the J gene TRBJ1-2; possibly TRBD1 for D (5 bases). The germline V gene has CDR1 KGHDR and CDR2 SFDVKD. The CDR3 spans 18 residues.

There are a few counts of this clonotype. The chain employs TRBV30 and TRBJ1-3; the match to TRBD1 covers 7 bases. Trimming took 4 bases from V and 7 from J; bases not matched to a gene: 10. CDR3 length: 14 residues. Germline V lookup: CDR1 GTSNPN, CDR2 SVGIG (reference sequence). CDR3 region: CAWKRQGPVNTIYF. The CDR3 nucleotides read TGTGCCTGGAAGAGACAGGGACCAGTTAACACCATATATTTT. Drawing the rest from reference TRBV30 and TRBJ1-3, the complete variable domain is SQTIHQWPATLVQPVGSPLSLECTVEGTSNPNLYWYRQAAGRGLQLLFYSVGIGQISSEVPQNLSASRPQDRQFILSSKKLLLSDSGFYLCAWKRQGPVNTIYFGEGSWLTVV.

This clonotype was seen only a few times. This sequence joins TRBV20-1 and TRBJ1-6; 7 bases align to TRBD1. The V and J ends lost 6 bases and 5 bases, in that order; junction bases with no gene match: 7. Germline V gene sequence: CDR1 DFQATT, CDR2 SNEGSKA (reference sequence). The CDR3 is 14 amino acids. The DNA for the CDR3 is TGCAGTGCCCGGACAGGATGGCATAATTCACCCCTCCACTTT. Translated: CSARTGWHNSPLHF.

The chain recombines TRBV12-3 or TRBV12-4 with TRBJ1-5; TRBD1 matches at 9 bases. J lost 0 bases, V lost 5 bases, and 5 bases had no gene match. This CDR3 has 16 amino acids. The CDR3, as DNA: TGTGCCAGCAGTCCAGGGACAGGGCTTAGCAATCAGCCCCAGCATTTT. It encodes CASSPGTGLSNQPQHF.

This clonotype was counted a few times. CDR3 region: CASSLDQRGGGTQYF. DNA of the CDR3: TGTGCCAGCAGCTTAGATCAGCGGGGGGGCGGAACCCAGTACTTC. This sequence joins TRBV11-3 and TRBJ2-5; 10 nucleotides agree with TRBD2. V was clipped by 0 bases and J by 8 bases; unmatched bases: 6. This CDR3 is 15 amino acids long. Germline V gives CDR1 SGHNT, CDR2 YENEEA.

The CDR3 loop reads CASSQDRVSYNEQFF. In nucleotides, the CDR3 is TGCGCCAGCAGCCAGGACAGGGTCTCCTACAATGAGCAGTTCTTC. The V call is TRBV5-1, the J call TRBJ2-1; 8 nucleotides align to TRBD1. This CDR3 contains 15 residues. The junction had 3 bases not matched to a gene; V was cut back by 4 bases and J by 0 bases. In germline, CDR1 is SGHRS, CDR2 YFSETQ.

This clonotype was seen a few times. The CDR3 coding sequence is TGTGCCAGCAGTGGTTTGGCAGGTTCCTACGAGCAGTACTTC. Amino acid sequence: CASSGLAGSYEQYF. The chain employs TRBV2 and TRBJ2-7; no clear D gene. Trimming took off 4 bases at V and 1 base at J, with 11 bases between the two ends. Germline-derived CDR1 and CDR2 are SNHLY and FYNNEI. CDR3 length: 14 residues.

This clonotype was seen only a few times. The genes are TRBV21-1 and TRBJ1-2; the D call TRBD1 from the table was never checked on the DNA. TRBV21-1 is reported as a pseudogene. This CDR3 region has 14 residues. The CDR3: CASSKRDTGYGYTF. The CDR3 DNA reads TGTGCCAGCAGCAAACGGGACACTGGCTATGGCTACACCTTC.

V gene TRBV20-1 combines with J gene TRBJ1-1, with TRBD1 as a possible D gene (5 bases). Trimming stripped 4 bases from V and 4 bases from J, with 7 bases between. Germline CDR1 is DFQATT and CDR2 is SNEGSKA (reference sequence). The CDR3 runs to 11 residues. CDR3 in DNA: TGCAGTGCTATGGGGGGCACTGAAGCTTTCTTT. Its translation: CSAMGGTEAFF.

This clonotype was seen only a few times. V usage is TRBV2 and J usage is TRBJ1-6; a possible D gene is TRBD1 (5 bases). Germline CDR1 reads SNHLY; CDR2 reads FYNNEI. V was cut by 6 bases and J by 10 bases, with 16 bases left in between. This CDR3 spans 14 amino acids. The CDR3 nucleotides read TGTGCCAGCAGCCCCCGGGGACCTCCCTCACCCCTCCACTTT. This codes for CASSPRGPPSPLHF.

The rearrangement links TRBV7-9 to TRBJ1-2; D is undetermined. This CDR3 is 17 amino acids long. The V gene lost 3 bases and the J gene lost 4 bases, with 21 bases spanning the gap. Germline values: CDR1 SEHNR, CDR2 FQNEAQ (reference sequence). CDR3 coding DNA: TGTGCCAGCAGCTTCGGTATTCAGGACCGATTGTTCTATGGCTACACCTTC. Its protein is CASSFGIQDRLFYGYTF.

This clonotype was counted a few times. The chain combines TRBV6-1 with TRBJ2-5, with TRBD2 matching over 8 bases. Germline V gene sequence: CDR1 MNHNS, CDR2 SASEGT. This CDR3 is 13 amino acids long. Trimming cost V 6 bases and J 4 bases; bases outside gene matches: 4. The CDR3 loop reads CASSGGAIETQYF. CDR3 coding DNA: TGTGCCAGCAGCGGGGGGGCCATAGAGACCCAGTACTTC.

This chain links TRBV10-2 with TRBJ1-4; D is undetermined. Per the germline V gene, CDR1 is WSHSY and CDR2 is SAAADI. The V gene lost 3 bases and the J gene lost 7 bases, with 9 bases spanning the gap. There are 13 residues in the CDR3. DNA of the CDR3: TGCGCCAGCAGTGACAGAGACGGTGAAAAACTGTTTTTT. Protein sequence: CASSDRDGEKLFF.